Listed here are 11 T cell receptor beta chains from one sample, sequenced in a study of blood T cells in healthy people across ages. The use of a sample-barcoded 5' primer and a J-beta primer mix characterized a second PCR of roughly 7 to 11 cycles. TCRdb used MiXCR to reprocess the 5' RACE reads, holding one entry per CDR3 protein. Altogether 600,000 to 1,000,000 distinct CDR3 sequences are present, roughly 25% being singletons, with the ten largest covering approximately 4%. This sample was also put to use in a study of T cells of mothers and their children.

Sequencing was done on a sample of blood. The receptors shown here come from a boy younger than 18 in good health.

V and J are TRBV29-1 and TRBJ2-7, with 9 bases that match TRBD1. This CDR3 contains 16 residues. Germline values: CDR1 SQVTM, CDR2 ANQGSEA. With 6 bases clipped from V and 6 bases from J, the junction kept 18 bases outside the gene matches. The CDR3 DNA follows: TGCAGCGTACGGCCCGGGACAGGGATCGACTACGGCGAGCAGTACTTC. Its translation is CSVRPGTGIDYGEQYF.

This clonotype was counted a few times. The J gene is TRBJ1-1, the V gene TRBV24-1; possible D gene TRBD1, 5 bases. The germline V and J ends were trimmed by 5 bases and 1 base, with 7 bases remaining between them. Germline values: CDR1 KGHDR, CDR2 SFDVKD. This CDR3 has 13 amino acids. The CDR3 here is CATSVGGNTEAFF. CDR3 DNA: TGTGCCACCAGTGTTGGGGGGAACACTGAAGCTTTCTTT.

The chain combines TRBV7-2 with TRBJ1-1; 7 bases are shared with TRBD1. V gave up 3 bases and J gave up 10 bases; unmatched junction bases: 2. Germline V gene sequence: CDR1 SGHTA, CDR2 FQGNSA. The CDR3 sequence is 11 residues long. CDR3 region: CASSLGQLAFF. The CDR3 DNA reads TGTGCCAGCAGCTTGGGACAGCTAGCTTTCTTT.

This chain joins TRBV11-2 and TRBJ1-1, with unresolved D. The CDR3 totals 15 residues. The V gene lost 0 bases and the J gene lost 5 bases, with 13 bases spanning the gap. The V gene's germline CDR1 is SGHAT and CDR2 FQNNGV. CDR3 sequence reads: CASSLDLVRWTEAFF. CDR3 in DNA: TGTGCCAGCAGCTTAGATCTAGTCAGGTGGACTGAAGCTTTCTTT.

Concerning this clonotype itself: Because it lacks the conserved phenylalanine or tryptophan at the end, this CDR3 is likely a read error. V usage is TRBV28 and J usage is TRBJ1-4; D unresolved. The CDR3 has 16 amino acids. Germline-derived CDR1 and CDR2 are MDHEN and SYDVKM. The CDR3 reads CASSLYPTATNEKLFS. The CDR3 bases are TGCGCCAGCAGTTTATACCCGACGGCAACTAATGAAAAACTGTTTTCT.

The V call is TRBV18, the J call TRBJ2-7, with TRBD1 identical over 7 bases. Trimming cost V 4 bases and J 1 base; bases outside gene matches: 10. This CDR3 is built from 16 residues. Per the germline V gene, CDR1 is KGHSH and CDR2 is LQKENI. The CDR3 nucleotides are TGTGCCAGCTCACGAGGAGGCAGGGGGTCTTCCTACGAGCAGTACTTC. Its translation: CASSRGGRGSSYEQYF.

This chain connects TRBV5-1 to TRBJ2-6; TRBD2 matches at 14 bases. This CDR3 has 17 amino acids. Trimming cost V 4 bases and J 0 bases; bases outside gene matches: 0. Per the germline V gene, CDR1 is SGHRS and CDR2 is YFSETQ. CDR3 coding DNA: TGCGCCAGCAGCGGGACTAGCGGGGGCTCTGGGGCCAACGTCCTGACTTTC. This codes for CASSGTSGGSGANVLTF. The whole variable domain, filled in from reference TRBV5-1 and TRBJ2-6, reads KAGVTQTPRYLIKTRGQQVTLSCSPISGHRSVSWYQQTPGQGLQFLFEYFSETQRNKGNFPGRFSGRQFSNSRSEMNVSTLELGDSALYLCASSGTSGGSGANVLTFGAGSRLTVL.

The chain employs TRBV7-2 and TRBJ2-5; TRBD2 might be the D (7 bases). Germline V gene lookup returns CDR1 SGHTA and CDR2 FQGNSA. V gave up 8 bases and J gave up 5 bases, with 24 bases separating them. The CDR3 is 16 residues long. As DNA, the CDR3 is TGTGCCAGCGTCTTTGTGGCGGGGGCACCGTGGGAGACCCAGTACTTC. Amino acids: CASVFVAGAPWETQYF.

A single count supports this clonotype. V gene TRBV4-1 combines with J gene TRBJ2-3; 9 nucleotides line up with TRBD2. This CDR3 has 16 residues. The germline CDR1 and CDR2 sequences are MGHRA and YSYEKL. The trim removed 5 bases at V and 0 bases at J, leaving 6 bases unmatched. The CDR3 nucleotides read TGCGCCAGCAGCACCAGACTAGCGGAAAGCACAGATACGCAGTATTTT. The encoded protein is CASSTRLAESTDTQYF.

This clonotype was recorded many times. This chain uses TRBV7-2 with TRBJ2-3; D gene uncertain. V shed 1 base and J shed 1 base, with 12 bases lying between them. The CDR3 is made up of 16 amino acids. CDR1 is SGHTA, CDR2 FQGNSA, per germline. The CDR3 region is CASSLDWGLGTDTQYF. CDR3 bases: TGTGCCAGCAGCTTAGATTGGGGTTTGGGCACAGATACGCAGTATTTT.

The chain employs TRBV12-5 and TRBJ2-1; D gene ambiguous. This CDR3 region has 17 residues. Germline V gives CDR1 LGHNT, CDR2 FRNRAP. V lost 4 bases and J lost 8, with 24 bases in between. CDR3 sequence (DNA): TGTGCTAGTGGTTCTTTATCCGAGGTTGATAGGCTGGATGAGCAGTTCTTC. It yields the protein CASGSLSEVDRLDEQFF.